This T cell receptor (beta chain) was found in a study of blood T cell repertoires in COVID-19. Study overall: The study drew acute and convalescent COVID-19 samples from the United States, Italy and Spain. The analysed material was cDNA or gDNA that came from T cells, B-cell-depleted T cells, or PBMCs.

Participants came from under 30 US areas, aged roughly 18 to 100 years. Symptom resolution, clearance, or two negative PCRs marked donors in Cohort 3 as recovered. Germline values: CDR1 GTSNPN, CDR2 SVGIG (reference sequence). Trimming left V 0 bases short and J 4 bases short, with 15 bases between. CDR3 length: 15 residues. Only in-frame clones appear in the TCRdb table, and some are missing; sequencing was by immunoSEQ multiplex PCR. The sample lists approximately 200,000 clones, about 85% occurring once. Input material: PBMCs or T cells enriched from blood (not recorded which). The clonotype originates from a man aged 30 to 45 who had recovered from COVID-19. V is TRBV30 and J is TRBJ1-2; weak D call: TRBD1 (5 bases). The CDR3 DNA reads TGTGCCTGGAGTGTACAGCACGGCGGGGGCTATGGCTACACCTTC. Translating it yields CAWSVQHGGGYGYTF.